This entry describes one T cell receptor (beta chain). Its target antigen remains unknown. Base qualities are missing; no much larger clone stands one base away. TCRbeta CDR3 regions were amplified from genomic DNA by means of the immunoSEQ Assay, a bias-controlled multiplex PCR. The paper's data handling went like this. Nucleated cell counts per sample were estimated from amplification of reference gene primers within the assay. To quantify the absolute abundance of each unique TCRbeta CDR3 rearrangement, sequence reads were collapsed and filtered. Productive Simpson clonality was computed per sample as the square root of Simpson's diversity index over productive rearrangements. As stored in TCRdb, this immuneACCESS dataset retains in-frame rearrangements with V and J assigned. A fraction of the clones does not appear; measured against another copy, unresolved V genes explain less than half of the discrepancy, and the remainder lacks a known reason. V, J and clone size reflect that table, while D and trimming were determined from the DNA. The sample table holds tens of thousands of clones, of which 83% were seen once. The ten largest clones add up to 6.9% of the sample.

The CDR3 holds 16 amino acids from the cysteine to the phenylalanine. Only CDR3 DNA remains: 48 bases, in frame from the first base. The germline V gene yields LGHNA for CDR1 and YSLEER for CDR2. The germline V end is reduced by 4 bases and the J end by 3 bases; junction bases left unmatched: 7. At one collaborating source in Seattle, patients were enrolled during active infection and were followed longitudinally through the course of disease. The collaborating institutions used their own protocols to collect whole blood in K2EDTA tubes. Collaborator samples were shipped for TCRbeta analysis as frozen whole blood, isolated PBMCs, or DNA extracted from either sample type. These data come from a study of blood T cell repertoires in COVID-19 (dated by TCRdb to between 2020 and 2021). Some background on the complete study: Samples covering the acute and convalescent phases of COVID-19 were provided by collaborators in the United States, Italy and Spain. The dataset comprised deeply sampled blood TCRbeta repertoires from subjects exposed to, actively infected with, or recovered from COVID-19. The repertoires were released in a freely available public database meant as a resource for research on the immune response to SARS-CoV-2. HLA class I and class II types, where available, came from metadata supplied by the sample provider rather than from assay-based typing. Samples came from the ongoing ImmuneRACE study (first 160 participants) plus 1,254 subjects from 6 global collaborators. Sample metadata almost always included a de-identified subject ID, COVID-19 status, age in years and sex. The material from the prospective study consisted of cDNA or gDNA derived from T cells, B-cell-depleted T cells, or PBMCs. Study-level results and caveats: The quantity of clinical and demographic metadata differed by source and by participant and was supplied without curation.

The TCR originated in a man younger than 40 with COVID-19, enrolled during active disease. The V gene is TRBV4-3 and the J gene is TRBJ2-1; 9 bases in the middle match TRBD1. Sequencing was performed on peripheral blood. The encoded CDR3 is CASSPRDREGYNEQFF. Read as DNA, the sequence is TGCGCCAGCAGCCCCCGGGACAGGGAGGGCTACAATGAGCAGTTCTTC.